This TCR beta chain was obtained from a study of cytomegalovirus exposure and HLA in healthy donors. The study sampled nominally healthy donors, though unrecorded immune exposures were likely. J was trimmed by 6 bases and V by 8 bases; bases with no gene match: 11. This CDR3 is 16 amino acids long. The germline CDR1 and CDR2 sequences are MDHEN and SYDVKM. Amplification used 60 Vbeta primers and 13 Jbeta primers. Produced via immunoSEQ multiplex PCR; TCRdb's table is partial and in-frame only. The data contain some 130,000 clones, roughly four fifths of them singletons. Note on this clone: Its antigen is still unknown.

General observations from the study: Researchers reported that three CMV-associated chains were confirmed in vitro as CMV antigen-specific.

The sequence derives from a woman between 45 and 65 years old in good health and CMV-seronegative. The gene calls are TRBV28 and TRBJ2-1, with 12 bases fitting TRBD2. The sample consisted of PBMCs. The CDR3 reads CASQRLAGASGNEQFF. Written as DNA, the CDR3 is TGTGCCAGCCAAAGACTAGCGGGAGCGTCGGGCAATGAGCAGTTCTTC.